The rows below give T cell receptor beta chains drawn from one sample of a study of blood T cell repertoires in COVID-19. TCRdb keeps only in-frame clones here, not all; method: immunoSEQ multiplex PCR. The sample has some 400,000 clones, approximately 90% seen once. The sequenced sample consisted of PBMCs or T cells enriched from blood (not recorded which). The receptors here all came from a woman aged 40 to 49 who had been exposed to COVID-19. CDR3s include the opening cysteine and the closing phenylalanine or tryptophan. A D gene is named only where the DNA matches it firmly. A row's size may be missing; if present it is once, few, many or a size class.

CDR3: CASSDGTGNTEAFF
DNA: TGCGCCAGCAGTGACGGGACAGGGAACACTGAAGCTTTCTTT
J: TRBJ1-1
V: TRBV10-1
size: .
D: TRBD1

CDR3: CASSPIIGEQYF
DNA: TGTGCCAGCAGTCCCATAATCGGCGAGCAGTACTTC
J: TRBJ2-7
V: TRBV12-3/TRBV12-4
size: .
D: .

CDR3: CASRGLGNSPLHF
DNA: TGTGCCAGTAGGGGGCTTGGGAATTCACCCCTCCACTTT
J: TRBJ1-6
V: TRBV10-3
size: .
D: TRBD1

CDR3: CALGAAGAINEQFF
DNA: TGCGCTCTGGGGGCAGCGGGGGCCATAAATGAGCAGTTCTTC
J: TRBJ2-1
V: TRBV29-1
size: .
D: TRBD2

CDR3: CASSFGRGTDTQYF
DNA: TGTGCCAGCAGCTTCGGGCGGGGCACAGATACGCAGTATTTT
J: TRBJ2-3
V: TRBV11-1
size: .
D: .

CDR3: CASRIGRGGNQPQHF
DNA: TGTGCCAGCAGGATAGGGAGGGGAGGCAATCAGCCCCAGCATTTT
J: TRBJ1-5
V: TRBV28
size: .
D: .

CDR3: CASSFGTSGFRPETQYF
DNA: TGTGCCAGCAGCTTCGGGACTAGCGGGTTCCGACCGGAGACCCAGTACTTC
J: TRBJ2-5
V: TRBV7-8
size: .
D: TRBD2

CDR3: CASSESPPGGYTF
DNA: TGCGCCAGCAGTGAGTCCCCTCCGGGGGGCTACACCTTC
J: TRBJ1-2
V: TRBV10-2
size: .
D: .

CDR3: CASSKTGGVQGYTF
DNA: TGTGCCAGCAGTAAGACAGGGGGCGTGCAGGGCTACACCTTC
J: TRBJ1-2
V: TRBV2
size: .
D: TRBD1

CDR3: CASSHLTSGGLKFTDTQYF
DNA: TGTGCCAGCAGTCACCTGACTAGCGGGGGCCTAAAGTTCACAGATACGCAGTATTTT
J: TRBJ2-3
V: TRBV6-6
size: .
D: TRBD2

CDR3: CASSLDPPVLRTGSQETQYF
DNA: TGCGCCAGCAGCCTGGACCCCCCTGTTTTAAGGACAGGGTCCCAAGAGACCCAGTACTTC
J: TRBJ2-5
V: TRBV5-1
size: .
D: TRBD1

CDR3: CASSPGTGLIKFF
DNA: TGTGCCAGCAGTCCCGGGACAGGGCTAATAAAGTTCTTC
J: TRBJ2-1
V: TRBV28
size: .
D: TRBD1

CDR3: CASSQVETSGRVLWDTQYF
DNA: TGTGCCAGCAGCCAAGTTGAAACTAGCGGGAGGGTCCTTTGGGATACGCAGTATTTT
J: TRBJ2-3
V: TRBV3-1/TRBV3-2
size: .
D: TRBD2

CDR3: CASKKEGGAYGYTF
DNA: TGTGCCAGCAAGAAAGAGGGAGGGGCCTATGGCTACACCTTC
J: TRBJ1-2
V: TRBV6-5
size: .
D: .

CDR3: CARSTGTGATNEKLFF
DNA: TGTGCCAGAAGCACCGGGACAGGGGCAACTAATGAAAAACTGTTTTTT
J: TRBJ1-4
V: TRBV5-3
size: .
D: TRBD1

CDR3: CASSPGLAVNNEQFF
DNA: TGTGCCAGCAGCCCGGGACTAGCGGTGAACAATGAGCAGTTCTTC
J: TRBJ2-1
V: TRBV13
size: .
D: TRBD2

CDR3: CASRKGRNQPQHF
DNA: TGTGCCAGTAGAAAGGGGCGGAATCAGCCCCAGCATTTT
J: TRBJ1-5
V: TRBV19
size: .
D: .

CDR3: CATLACEQPQHF
DNA: TGTGCCACCCTGGCTTGTGAACAGCCCCAGCATTTT
J: TRBJ1-5
V: TRBV19
size: once
D: .

CDR3: CASSSQPGGSRKGYTF
DNA: TGTGCCAGCAGCTCCCAGCCGGGGGGCTCCCGGAAAGGCTACACCTTC
J: TRBJ1-2
V: TRBV7-2
size: .
D: .

CDR3: CATGDSARHEQFF
DNA: TGTGCCACCGGGGACTCCGCGCGCCATGAGCAGTTCTTC
J: TRBJ2-1
V: TRBV24-1
size: .
D: .

CDR3: CASSQGAGSTNEKLFF
DNA: TGCGCCAGCAGCCAAGGAGCGGGTTCAACTAATGAAAAACTGTTTTTT
J: TRBJ1-4
V: TRBV4-1
size: .
D: .

CDR3: CASSFGGLNTEAFF
DNA: TGCGCCAGCAGCTTCGGGGGGCTTAACACTGAAGCTTTCTTT
J: TRBJ1-1
V: TRBV5-1
size: .
D: .

CDR3: CASSPLGRGGNQPQHF
DNA: TGTGCCAGCAGCCCTCTGGGCAGGGGTGGGAATCAGCCCCAGCATTTT
J: TRBJ1-5
V: TRBV7-2
size: .
D: .

CDR3: CASSGFRGRVEAFF
DNA: TGTGCCAGCAGTGGATTCAGGGGGCGAGTTGAAGCTTTCTTT
J: TRBJ1-1
V: TRBV27
size: .
D: TRBD1

CDR3: CASSPGGGGSYNSPLHF
DNA: TGTGCCAGCTCACCTGGAGGGGGCGGCTCCTATAATTCACCCCTCCACTTT
J: TRBJ1-6
V: TRBV18
size: .
D: TRBD1

CDR3: CASSRGGYGEAFF
DNA: TGTGCCAGCAGTAGGGGGGGATACGGTGAAGCTTTCTTT
J: TRBJ1-1
V: TRBV6-5
size: .
D: .

CDR3: CASSEGQGATNEKLFF
DNA: TGTGCCAGCAGTGAAGGACAGGGGGCAACTAATGAAAAACTGTTTTTT
J: TRBJ1-4
V: TRBV25-1
size: .
D: TRBD1

CDR3: CASRAEPGNQPQHF
DNA: TGTGCCAGCAGAGCCGAACCGGGAAATCAGCCCCAGCATTTT
J: TRBJ1-5
V: TRBV2
size: .
D: .

CDR3: CASSWGGQPQHF
DNA: TGTGCCAGTAGTTGGGGAGGGCAGCCCCAGCATTTT
J: TRBJ1-5
V: TRBV19
size: .
D: .

CDR3: CSVKRENPYNEQFF
DNA: TGCAGCGTTAAGCGGGAGAATCCCTACAATGAGCAGTTCTTC
J: TRBJ2-1
V: TRBV29-1
size: .
D: TRBD2

CDR3: CATEGAPFYEQYF
DNA: TGTGCCACGGAGGGGGCTCCGTTCTACGAGCAGTACTTC
J: TRBJ2-7
V: TRBV24-1
size: .
D: .

CDR3: CASSRGIQGTGSGNTIYF
DNA: TGCGCCAGCAGCCGGGGGATACAGGGGACTGGCTCTGGAAACACCATATATTTT
J: TRBJ1-3
V: TRBV5-1
size: .
D: TRBD1

CDR3: CASSALGSGEAFF
DNA: TGTGCCAGCAGCGCCCTTGGTAGCGGGGAAGCTTTCTTT
J: TRBJ1-1
V: TRBV9
size: .
D: .

CDR3: CASSQDRGLALHF
DNA: TGTGCCAGCAGCCAAGACAGGGGGTTAGCCCTCCACTTT
J: TRBJ1-6
V: TRBV14
size: .
D: TRBD1

CDR3: CASSQGSRGRHNEQFF
DNA: TGCGCCAGCAGCCAGGGGAGCCGCGGGAGGCACAATGAGCAGTTCTTC
J: TRBJ2-1
V: TRBV4-3
size: many
D: TRBD2

CDR3: CASSIRGAEAFF
DNA: TGTGCCAGTAGTATTCGGGGAGCTGAAGCTTTCTTT
J: TRBJ1-1
V: TRBV19
size: .
D: .

CDR3: CASSYSTGMGYNEQFF
DNA: TGTGCCAGCAGTTACTCGACAGGTATGGGCTACAATGAGCAGTTCTTC
J: TRBJ2-1
V: TRBV6-5
size: once
D: .

CDR3: CASIRSQGSHEQYF
DNA: TGTGCCAGCATTCGTAGTCAGGGGTCTCACGAGCAGTACTTC
J: TRBJ2-7
V: TRBV2
size: .
D: .

CDR3: CASSRRGYNEQFF
DNA: TGTGCCAGCAGCAGGCGGGGTTACAATGAGCAGTTCTTC
J: TRBJ2-1
V: TRBV7-2
size: .
D: .

CDR3: CATSWRGNQPQHF
DNA: TGTGCCACCTCCTGGAGGGGCAATCAGCCCCAGCATTTT
J: TRBJ1-5
V: TRBV15
size: .
D: .

CDR3: CASKYRGADTQYF
DNA: TGTGCCAGTAAATACAGGGGAGCAGATACGCAGTATTTT
J: TRBJ2-3
V: TRBV19
size: .
D: TRBD1

CDR3: CASSNRVGAQHF
DNA: TGTGCCAGCAGCAACAGGGTTGGGGCCCAGCATTTT
J: TRBJ1-5
V: TRBV27
size: .
D: .

CDR3: CSVEDWDREGAFF
DNA: TGCAGCGTTGAAGATTGGGACAGGGAGGGAGCTTTCTTT
J: TRBJ1-1
V: TRBV29-1
size: .
D: TRBD1

CDR3: CASSIPGRGYTF
DNA: TGTGCCAGTAGTATACCAGGGCGCGGCTACACCTTC
J: TRBJ1-2
V: TRBV19
size: .
D: .

CDR3: CASSYPSNEQFF
DNA: TGTGCCAGCAGTTACCCCTCGAATGAGCAGTTCTTC
J: TRBJ2-1
V: TRBV6-2/TRBV6-3
size: once
D: .

CDR3: CASSRQGAPTNEKLFF
DNA: TGTGCCAGTAGCCGACAGGGGGCCCCAACTAATGAAAAACTGTTTTTT
J: TRBJ1-4
V: TRBV19
size: .
D: TRBD1

CDR3: CATSPLGQSTGELFF
DNA: TGTGCCACCAGTCCTTTAGGACAGTCCACCGGGGAGCTGTTTTTT
J: TRBJ2-2
V: TRBV24-1
size: once
D: .

CDR3: CAGKRRGTNYGYTF
DNA: TGTGCCGGAAAACGACGGGGTACTAACTATGGCTACACCTTC
J: TRBJ1-2
V: TRBV19
size: .
D: .

CDR3: CASSFLAGGSTDTQYF
DNA: TGTGCCAGTAGTTTCTTAGCGGGGGGCAGCACAGATACGCAGTATTTT
J: TRBJ2-3
V: TRBV19
size: .
D: TRBD2

CDR3: CSVEPLAAAYNEQFF
DNA: TGCAGCGTTGAACCCCTCGCAGCGGCCTACAATGAGCAGTTCTTC
J: TRBJ2-1
V: TRBV29-1
size: .
D: .

CDR3: CASGQVSHNEQFF
DNA: TGTGCCAGTGGACAGGTGAGCCACAATGAGCAGTTCTTC
J: TRBJ2-1
V: TRBV19
size: .
D: TRBD1

CDR3: CASGHGNNSPLHF
DNA: TGTGCCAGTGGACACGGCAATAATTCACCCCTCCACTTT
J: TRBJ1-6
V: TRBV19
size: once
D: .

CDR3: CASSPGGMNTEAFF
DNA: TGTGCCAGCAGCCCTGGGGGGATGAACACTGAAGCTTTCTTT
J: TRBJ1-1
V: TRBV11-3
size: .
D: .

CDR3: CASSFIRSPDYGYTF
DNA: TGTGCCAGTAGTTTCATCCGTAGTCCTGACTATGGCTACACCTTC
J: TRBJ1-2
V: TRBV19
size: .
D: .

CDR3: CASSTGTDSTEAFF
DNA: TGTGCCAGCAGTACCGGGACAGACAGCACTGAAGCTTTCTTT
J: TRBJ1-1
V: TRBV27
size: .
D: TRBD1